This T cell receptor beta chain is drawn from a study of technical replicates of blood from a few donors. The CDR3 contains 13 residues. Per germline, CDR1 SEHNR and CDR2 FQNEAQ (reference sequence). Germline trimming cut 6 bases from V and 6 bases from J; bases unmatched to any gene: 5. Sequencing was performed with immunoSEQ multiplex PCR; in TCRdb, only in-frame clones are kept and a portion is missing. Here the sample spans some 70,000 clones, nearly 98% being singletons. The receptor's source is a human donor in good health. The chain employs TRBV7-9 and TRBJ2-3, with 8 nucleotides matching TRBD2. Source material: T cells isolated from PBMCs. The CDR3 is CASRSGRSDTQYF. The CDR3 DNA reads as TGTGCCAGCAGAAGCGGGAGATCCGATACGCAGTATTTT.